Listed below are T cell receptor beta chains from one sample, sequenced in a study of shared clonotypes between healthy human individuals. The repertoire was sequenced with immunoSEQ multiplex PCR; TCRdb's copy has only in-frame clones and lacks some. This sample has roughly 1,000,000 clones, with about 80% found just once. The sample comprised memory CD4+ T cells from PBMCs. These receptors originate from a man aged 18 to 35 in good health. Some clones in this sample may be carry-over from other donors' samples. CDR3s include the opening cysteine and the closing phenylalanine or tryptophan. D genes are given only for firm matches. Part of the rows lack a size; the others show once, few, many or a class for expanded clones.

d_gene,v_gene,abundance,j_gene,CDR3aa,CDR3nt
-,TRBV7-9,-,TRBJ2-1,CASSVDSDNEQFF,TGTGCCAGCAGCGTGGACAGTGACAATGAGCAGTTCTTC
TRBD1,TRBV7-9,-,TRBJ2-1,CASSTWGQGVRNEQFF,TGTGCCAGCAGCACATGGGGGCAGGGGGTGCGCAATGAGCAGTTCTTC
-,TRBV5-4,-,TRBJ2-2,CASSRGDAANTGELFF,TGTGCCAGCAGCCGAGGGGACGCAGCGAACACCGGGGAGCTGTTTTTT
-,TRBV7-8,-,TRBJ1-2,CASSVSRGQIYGYTF,TGTGCCAGCAGCGTATCCCGAGGACAGATATATGGCTACACCTTC
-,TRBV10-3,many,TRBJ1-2,CAISESRQVANYGYTF,TGTGCCATCAGTGAGTCCAGACAGGTAGCTAACTATGGCTACACCTTC
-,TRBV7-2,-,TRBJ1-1,CASSLITNEAFF,TGTGCCAGCAGCTTAATTACCAATGAAGCTTTCTTT
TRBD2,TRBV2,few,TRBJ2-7,CASRGLAASYEQYF,TGTGCCAGCAGGGGACTAGCGGCCTCCTACGAGCAGTACTTC
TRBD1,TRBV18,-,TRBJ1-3,CASSLKGQTSGNTIYF,TGTGCCAGCTCACTGAAGGGACAGACCTCTGGAAACACCATATATTTT
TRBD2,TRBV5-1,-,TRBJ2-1,CASSLVAGGYNEQFF,TGCGCCAGCAGCTTGGTTGCGGGAGGTTACAATGAGCAGTTCTTC
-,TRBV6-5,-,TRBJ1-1,CASSYSYGVNTEAFF,TGTGCCAGCAGTTACTCGTACGGAGTGAACACTGAAGCTTTCTTT
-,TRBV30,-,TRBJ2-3,CAWNSGRSTDTQYF,TGTGCCTGGAACTCGGGCAGAAGCACAGATACGCAGTATTTT
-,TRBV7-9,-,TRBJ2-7,CASSHDRILYEQYF,TGTGCCAGCAGCCATGACCGAATATTGTACGAGCAGTACTTC
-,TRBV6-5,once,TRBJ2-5,CASSRGLQETQYF,TGTGCCAGCAGTAGGGGGTTACAAGAGACCCAGTACTTC
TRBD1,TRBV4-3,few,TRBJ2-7,CASSPRTGPYEQYF,TGCGCCAGCAGCCCAAGGACAGGGCCCTACGAGCAGTACTTC
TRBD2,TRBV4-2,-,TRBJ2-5,CASSQAGGQETQYF,TGTGCCAGCAGCCAAGCGGGGGGGCAAGAGACCCAGTACTTC
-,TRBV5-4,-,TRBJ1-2,CASSFSAPNYGYTF,TGTGCCAGCAGCTTCAGCGCCCCCAACTATGGCTACACCTTC
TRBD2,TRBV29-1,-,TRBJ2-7,CSAARAGGRWEQYF,TGCAGCGCCGCCCGAGCGGGAGGGCGGTGGGAGCAGTACTTC
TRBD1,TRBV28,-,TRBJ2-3,CASSPNRGLMDTQYF,TGTGCCAGCAGCCCTAACAGGGGGCTGATGGATACGCAGTATTTT
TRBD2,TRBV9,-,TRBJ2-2,CASSGGLAGDGAGELFF,TGTGCCAGCAGCGGCGGACTAGCGGGAGATGGGGCCGGGGAGCTGTTTTTT
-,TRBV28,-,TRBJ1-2,CASSLTEIYGYTF,TGTGCCAGCAGTTTAACGGAGATCTATGGCTACACCTTC
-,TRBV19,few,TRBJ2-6,CASRVNRGGAGANVLTF,TGTGCCAGTAGGGTCAACAGAGGGGGTGCCGGGGCCAACGTCCTGACTTTC
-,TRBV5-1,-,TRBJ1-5,CASSLDNNQPQHF,TGCGCCAGCAGCCTGGACAACAATCAGCCCCAGCATTTT
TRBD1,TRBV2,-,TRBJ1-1,CASSSGGAGTEAFF,TGTGCCAGCAGCTCAGGGGGCGCGGGCACTGAAGCTTTCTTT
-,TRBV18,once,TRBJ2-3,CASSPNEDTQYF,TGTGCCAGCTCACCGAACGAGGATACGCAGTATTTT
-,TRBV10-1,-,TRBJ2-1,CASSEGGGDEQFF,TGCGCCAGCAGTGAGGGGGGCGGCGATGAGCAGTTCTTC